This paragraph covers one TCR beta chain sequence. No antigen is known for it. This entry is derived from a study of T-cell reconstitution after alpha-beta-depleted transplantation in children. Whole-study results and caveats: Reports say that about two months after transplant, the alpha-beta T cells came out of several hundred graft clones that had expanded. It was newly produced T cells that mostly accounted for T-cell counts and diversity one year after transplant.

The authors prepared the TCRbeta library with unique molecular identifiers. MiXCR, applied by TCRdb to the PCR reads, yields one record per CDR3 protein. The repertoire includes 500,000 to 750,000 distinct CDR3 sequences, 10% to 15% of them detected once, and around 2.2% sits in the top ten. This CDR3 has 15 amino acids. J lost 1 base, V lost 2 bases, and 5 bases had no gene match. Germline values: CDR1 SGHRS, CDR2 YFSETQ. The clonotype comes from a male patient younger than 18 who had a stem cell transplant for acute myeloid leukemia, so the T cells may come from the graft donor. V usage is TRBV5-1 and J usage is TRBJ2-7; 8 bases map to TRBD1. The sequencing used PBMCs, mostly from graft donor cells, collected 360 days after TCRalphabeta/CD19-depleted stem cell transplant. CDR3 sequence: CASSFGQGPSYEQYF. Written as DNA, the CDR3 is TGCGCCAGCAGCTTTGGACAGGGACCTTCCTACGAGCAGTACTTC.